The 6 T cell receptor beta chains below come from one sample, sequenced in a study of long-term antiretroviral therapy in people with HIV. Survey-level immunoSEQ v3.0 assays were run. Assay: immunoSEQ multiplex PCR; the TCRdb copy retains only in-frame clones and omits some. This table holds approximately 27,000 clones, approximately 90% found once. The sequenced sample was unsorted PBMCs, obtained 3.1 years after starting antiretroviral therapy. These receptors were obtained from a man aged 18 to 35 with HIV.

V and J are TRBV11-2 and TRBJ2-1; D not certain. Germline V lookup: CDR1 SGHAT, CDR2 FQNNGV. The ends were cut back, 5 bases at V and 5 bases at J, with 13 bases in the middle. This CDR3 region has 14 residues. The CDR3 nucleotides are TGTGCCAGCAGCCAGGACCCTGGTGACAATGAGCAGTTCTTC. It is translated as CASSQDPGDNEQFF.

The chain couples TRBV6-1 to TRBJ2-7; D remains unclear. V was cut by 5 bases and J by 3 bases, with 5 bases left in between. Germline assignment: CDR1 MNHNS and CDR2 SASEGT. The CDR3 is 11 residues long. The CDR3 DNA reads as TGTGCCAGCAGTACCCTCTACGAGCAGTACTTC. This codes for CASSTLYEQYF.

This chain uses TRBV7-2 with TRBJ2-7; D remains ambiguous. CDR1 SGHTA and CDR2 FQGNSA come from the germline V gene. The CDR3 runs 14 residues. V lost 2 bases and J lost 2, with 10 bases in between. The CDR3 is CASSLLGPPYEQYF. The CDR3 DNA reads TGTGCCAGCAGCTTACTCGGCCCCCCCTACGAGCAGTACTTC.

The V gene is TRBV7-2, the J gene TRBJ2-7, with TRBD2 matching 7 bases. The CDR3 has 16 amino acids. Germline V lookup: CDR1 SGHTA, CDR2 FQGNSA. V dropped 1 base and J dropped 3; count of bases not matched to a gene: 9. The CDR3 loop is CASSLVGGRVSYEQYF. The CDR3 coding sequence is TGTGCCAGCAGCTTAGTGGGGGGGAGGGTTAGCTACGAGCAGTACTTC.

The chain carries TRBV9 and TRBJ1-3; D not certain. Germline V gene lookup returns CDR1 SGDLS and CDR2 YYNGEE. The CDR3 has 14 residues. Trimming removed 0 bases from V and 0 bases from J, with 4 bases in between. DNA for the CDR3: TGTGCCAGCAGCGTAGGGAGCTCTGGAAACACCATATATTTT. Protein: CASSVGSSGNTIYF.

This sequence joins TRBV21-1 and TRBJ2-1; TRBD1 is the table's D call, not checked against the DNA. TRBV21-1 is noted as a pseudogene. This CDR3 is 18 amino acids long. The CDR3 reads CASSKSSPGQSPYNEQFF. The CDR3, as DNA: TGTGCCAGCAGCAAATCCTCACCCGGACAGTCTCCCTACAATGAGCAGTTCTTC.